This TCR beta chain was sequenced for a study of T cell responses to AZD1222 COVID-19 vaccine. Findings and limits, study-wide: Spike-specific TCR breadth and depth grew following two AZD1222 doses. Baseline serology detected seropositivity in only a handful of AZD1222 recipients. At 160-218 and 743-854, vaccine-associated CD4 TCRs were dominant, and they spanned spike. Clonal diversity was possibly underestimated, and the donors were mostly white British, with more females.

Regarding this clone: As yet, its antigen is unknown.

V was clipped by 10 bases and J by 5 bases, with 18 bases between them. CDR1 and CDR2 from the germline V gene are LNHDA and SQIVND (reference sequence). The CDR3 loop spans 14 amino acids. TCRdb's copy holds only in-frame clones and misses some; the assay was immunoSEQ multiplex PCR. This sample has around 130,000 clones, with roughly 93% found just once. The starting material was peripheral blood, obtained on day 0 of AZD1222 vaccination. The V and J genes are TRBV19 and TRBJ1-3; D gene ambiguous. The TCR originated in an adult in good health. The CDR3, as DNA: TGTGCCACCACGGGTGGGTCCGGGAGAAACACCATATATTTT. Its protein is CATTGGSGRNTIYF. Together with reference TRBV19 and TRBJ1-3, the CDR3 gives the full variable domain: DGGITQSPKYLFRKEGQNVTLSCEQNLNHDAMYWYRQDPGQGLRLIYYSQIVNDFQKGDIAEGYSVSREKKESFPLTVTSAQKNPTAFYLCATTGGSGRNTIYFGEGSWLTVV.